A selection of T cell receptor beta chains follows, all from one sample in a study of Tregs in tolerant kidney transplant recipients. Some clones are missing from TCRdb's copy, which holds only in-frame ones; the method was immunoSEQ multiplex PCR. Here the sample spans some 240,000 clones, approximately 83% being singletons. The sample comprised CD4+ T cells from blood. The receptor set was obtained from a human donor in good health. Both conserved end residues are part of each CDR3. The order of the fields is D gene, V gene, J gene, CDR3 DNA, CDR3 protein. The D gene is left open where the match is weak.

D: -; V: TRBV6-1; J: TRBJ2-5; DNA: TGTGCCAGCAGTGAACCTGGGCGGGAGACCCAGTACTTC; CDR3: CASSEPGRETQYF
D: -; V: TRBV6-5; J: TRBJ1-2; DNA: TGTGCCAGCAGTACTCCAGGATCCCCCTATGGCTACACCTTC; CDR3: CASSTPGSPYGYTF
D: -; V: TRBV20-1; J: TRBJ1-2; DNA: TGCAGTGTTGGCGGTTATGGCTACACCTTC; CDR3: CSVGGYGYTF
D: TRBD1; V: TRBV5-1; J: TRBJ2-7; DNA: TGCGCCAGCAGCACCGGGACAGGTACCTACGAGCAGTACTTC; CDR3: CASSTGTGTYEQYF
D: -; V: TRBV19; J: TRBJ1-2; DNA: TGTGCCAGTAGTATATTAGCGGCTAACTATGGCTACACCTTC; CDR3: CASSILAANYGYTF
D: TRBD2; V: TRBV2; J: TRBJ2-1; DNA: TGTGCCAGTGGGACTAGCGGGGGGTATGAGCAGTTCTTC; CDR3: CASGTSGGYEQFF
D: -; V: TRBV7-2; J: TRBJ2-7; DNA: TGTGCCAGCAGCTTAGGATCCGGGTACGAGCAGTACTTC; CDR3: CASSLGSGYEQYF
D: TRBD2; V: TRBV5-5; J: TRBJ2-5; DNA: TGTGCCAGCAGCTTGGGGGCTAGCGGGAGGGCCCAAGAGACCCAGTACTTC; CDR3: CASSLGASGRAQETQYF
D: -; V: TRBV7-9; J: TRBJ1-1; DNA: TGTGCCAGCAGCTTAACGGATGGGAACACTGAAGCTTTCTTT; CDR3: CASSLTDGNTEAFF
D: -; V: TRBV5-1; J: TRBJ1-2; DNA: TGCGCCAGCAGCTTGGAAGGGGGAGGCTACACCTTC; CDR3: CASSLEGGGYTF